These 4 T cell receptor beta chains share one sample of origin, sequenced in a study of T cell responses to AZD1222 COVID-19 vaccine. TCRdb's table, derived via immunoSEQ multiplex PCR, lists solely in-frame clones and lacks some. Of roughly 150,000 clones listed, around 85% are singletons. This sample comprised peripheral blood, obtained 28 days after the second AZD1222 dose. The receptors originated from an adult who received the AZD1222 COVID-19 vaccine.

The chain is built from TRBV27 and TRBJ2-7, with 8 bases that match TRBD1. Trimming cost V 5 bases and J 2 bases; bases outside gene matches: 5. CDR1 and CDR2 from the germline V gene are MNHEY and SMNVEV (reference sequence). The CDR3 has 14 residues. CDR3 nucleotides: TGTGCCAGCAGTCTCGGGACAGGAGCCTACGAGCAGTACTTC. This codes for CASSLGTGAYEQYF.

The chain couples TRBV2 to TRBJ1-5; unclear D gene. The CDR3 is 12 amino acids. Germline values: CDR1 SNHLY, CDR2 FYNNEI. Trimming cost V 3 bases and J 8 bases, with 8 bases left between them. The CDR3 region is CASSEWEEPQHF. The CDR3, as DNA: TGTGCCAGCAGTGAGTGGGAGGAGCCCCAGCATTTT.

V and J are TRBV6-5 and TRBJ1-2; D not resolved. This CDR3 contains 13 residues. Germline-derived CDR1 and CDR2 are MNHEY and SVGAGI. V was pared by 7 bases and J by 2 bases, with 11 bases between. The CDR3 DNA follows: TGTGCCAGCACTCTCCTCTCGAACTATGGCTACACCTTC. Translated, it gives CASTLLSNYGYTF.

V and J are TRBV2 and TRBJ1-3, with 8 bases matching TRBD1. CDR3 length: 15 residues. Trimming at V came to 6 bases and at J to 2 bases, leaving 6 bases not matched to a gene. Germline CDR1 and CDR2: SNHLY and FYNNEI. In DNA, the CDR3 is TGTGCCAGCAGACTCGGACAGGGCGCTGGAAACACCATATATTTT. Amino acid sequence: CASRLGQGAGNTIYF.